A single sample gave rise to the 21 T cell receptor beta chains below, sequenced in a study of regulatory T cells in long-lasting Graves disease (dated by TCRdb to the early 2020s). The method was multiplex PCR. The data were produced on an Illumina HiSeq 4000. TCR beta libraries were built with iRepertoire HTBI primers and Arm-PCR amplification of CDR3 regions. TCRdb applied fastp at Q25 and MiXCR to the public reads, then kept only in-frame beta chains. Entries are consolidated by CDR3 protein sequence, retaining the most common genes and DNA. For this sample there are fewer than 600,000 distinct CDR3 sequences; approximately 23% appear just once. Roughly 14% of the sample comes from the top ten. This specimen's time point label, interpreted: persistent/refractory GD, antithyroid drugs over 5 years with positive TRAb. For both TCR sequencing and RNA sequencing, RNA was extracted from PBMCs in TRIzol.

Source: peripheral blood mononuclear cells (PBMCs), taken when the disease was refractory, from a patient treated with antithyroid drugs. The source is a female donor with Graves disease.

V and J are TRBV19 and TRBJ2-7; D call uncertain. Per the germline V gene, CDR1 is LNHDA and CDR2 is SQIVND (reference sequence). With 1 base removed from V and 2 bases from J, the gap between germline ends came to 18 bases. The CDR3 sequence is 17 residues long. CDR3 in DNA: TGTGCCAGTAGTATAGGAACTGGCAAGACCTCGACCTACGAGCAGTACTTC. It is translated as CASSIGTGKTSTYEQYF.

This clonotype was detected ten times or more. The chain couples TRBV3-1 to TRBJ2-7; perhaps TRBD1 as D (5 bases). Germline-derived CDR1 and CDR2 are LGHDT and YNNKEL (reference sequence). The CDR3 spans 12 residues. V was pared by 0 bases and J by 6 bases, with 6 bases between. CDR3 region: CASSQDDSEQYF. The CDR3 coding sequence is TGTGCCAGCAGCCAAGATGACAGCGAGCAGTACTTC.

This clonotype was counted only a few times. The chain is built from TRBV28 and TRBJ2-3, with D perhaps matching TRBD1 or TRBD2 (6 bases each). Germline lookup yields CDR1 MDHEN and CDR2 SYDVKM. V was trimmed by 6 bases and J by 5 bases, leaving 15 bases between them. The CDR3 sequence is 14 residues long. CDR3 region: CASRARGAGDTQYF. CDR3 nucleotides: TGTGCCAGCAGAGCAAGGGGGGCGGGAGATACGCAGTATTTT.

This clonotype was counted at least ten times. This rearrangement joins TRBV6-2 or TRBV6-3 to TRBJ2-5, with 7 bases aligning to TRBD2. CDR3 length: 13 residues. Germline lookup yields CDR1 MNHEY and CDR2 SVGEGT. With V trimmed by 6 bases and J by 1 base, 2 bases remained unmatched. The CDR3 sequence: CASRGTTQETQYF. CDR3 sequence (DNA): TGTGCCAGCAGAGGGACTACCCAAGAGACCCAGTACTTC.

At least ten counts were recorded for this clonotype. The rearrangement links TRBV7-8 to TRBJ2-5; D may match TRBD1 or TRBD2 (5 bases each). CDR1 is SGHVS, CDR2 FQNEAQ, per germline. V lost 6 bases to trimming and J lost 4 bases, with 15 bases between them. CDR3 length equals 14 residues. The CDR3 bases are TGTGCCAGCAGACCCGCTTCGGGGCTAGAGACCCAGTACTTC. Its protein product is CASRPASGLETQYF. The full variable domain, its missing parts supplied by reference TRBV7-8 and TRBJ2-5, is GAGVSQSPRYKVAKRGQDVALRCDPISGHVSLFWYQQALGQGPEFLTYFQNEAQLDKSGLPSDRFFAERPEGSVSTLKIQRTQQEDSAVYLCASRPASGLETQYFGPGTRLLVL.

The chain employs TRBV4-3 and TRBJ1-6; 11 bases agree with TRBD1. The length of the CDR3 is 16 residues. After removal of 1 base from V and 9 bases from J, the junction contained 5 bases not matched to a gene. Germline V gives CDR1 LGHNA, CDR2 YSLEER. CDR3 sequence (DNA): TGCGCCAGCAGCCAAGGAAAGGGACAGGGGGGTTCACCCCTCCACTTT. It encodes CASSQGKGQGGSPLHF.

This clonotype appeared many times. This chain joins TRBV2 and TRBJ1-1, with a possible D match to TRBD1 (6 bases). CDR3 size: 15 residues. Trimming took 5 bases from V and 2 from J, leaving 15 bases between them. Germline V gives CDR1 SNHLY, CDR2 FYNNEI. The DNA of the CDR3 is TGTGCCAGCAGTAAGGACAGCCTTTACAACACTGAAGCTTTCTTT. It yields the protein CASSKDSLYNTEAFF.

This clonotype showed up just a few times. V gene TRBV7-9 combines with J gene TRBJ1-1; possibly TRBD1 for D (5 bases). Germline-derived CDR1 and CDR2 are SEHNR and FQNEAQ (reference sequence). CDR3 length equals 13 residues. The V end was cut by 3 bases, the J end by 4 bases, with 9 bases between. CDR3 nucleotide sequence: TGTGCCAGCAGCTTGACAGAAAGCACTGAAGCTTTCTTT. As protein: CASSLTESTEAFF. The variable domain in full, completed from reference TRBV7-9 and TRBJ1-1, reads DTGVSQNPRHKITKRGQNVTFRCDPISEHNRLYWYRQTLGQGPEFLTYFQNEAQLEKSRLLSDRFSAERPKGSFSTLEIQRTEQGDSAMYLCASSLTESTEAFFGQGTRLTVV.

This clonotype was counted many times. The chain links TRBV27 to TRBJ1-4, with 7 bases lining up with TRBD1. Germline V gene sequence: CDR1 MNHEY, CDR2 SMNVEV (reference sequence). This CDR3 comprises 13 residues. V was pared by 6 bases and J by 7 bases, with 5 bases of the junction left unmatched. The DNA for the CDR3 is TGTGCCAGCAGACGACAGGGAGGTGAAAAACTGTTTTTT. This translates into CASRRQGGEKLFF.

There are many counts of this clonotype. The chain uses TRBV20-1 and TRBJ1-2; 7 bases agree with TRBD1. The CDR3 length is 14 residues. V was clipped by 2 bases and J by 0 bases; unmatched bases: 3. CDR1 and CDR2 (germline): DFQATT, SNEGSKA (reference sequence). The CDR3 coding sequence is TGCAGTGCTAGACCGGGACAGCCTAACTATGGCTACACCTTC. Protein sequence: CSARPGQPNYGYTF.

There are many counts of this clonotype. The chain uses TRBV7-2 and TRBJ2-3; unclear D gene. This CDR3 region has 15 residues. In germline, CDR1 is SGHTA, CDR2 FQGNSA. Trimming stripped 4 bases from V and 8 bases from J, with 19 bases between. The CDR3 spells CASSYNTARGSTQYF. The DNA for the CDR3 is TGTGCCAGCAGCTACAACACCGCCCGAGGTTCTACGCAGTATTTT.

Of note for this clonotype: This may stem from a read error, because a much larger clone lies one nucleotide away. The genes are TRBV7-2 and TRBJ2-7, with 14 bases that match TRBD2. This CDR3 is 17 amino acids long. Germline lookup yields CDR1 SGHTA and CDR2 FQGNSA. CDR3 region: CASSQTSGRAFPYEQCF. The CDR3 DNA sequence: TGTGCCAGCAGCCAGACTAGCGGGAGGGCGTTCCCATACGAGCAGTGCTTC.

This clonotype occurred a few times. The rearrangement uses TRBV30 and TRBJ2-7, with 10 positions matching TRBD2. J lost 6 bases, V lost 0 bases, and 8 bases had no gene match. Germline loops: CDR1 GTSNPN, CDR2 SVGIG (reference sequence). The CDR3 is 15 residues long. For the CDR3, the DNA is TGTGCCTGGAGTGTACCAAGCGGGGGGGCCGGCGAGCAGTACTTC. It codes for CAWSVPSGGAGEQYF.

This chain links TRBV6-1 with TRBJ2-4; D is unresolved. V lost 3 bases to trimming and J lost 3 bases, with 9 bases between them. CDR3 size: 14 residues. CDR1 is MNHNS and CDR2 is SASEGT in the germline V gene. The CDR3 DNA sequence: TGTGCCAGCAGTGATGGGTATGGCAAAAACATTCAGTACTTC. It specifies CASSDGYGKNIQYF.

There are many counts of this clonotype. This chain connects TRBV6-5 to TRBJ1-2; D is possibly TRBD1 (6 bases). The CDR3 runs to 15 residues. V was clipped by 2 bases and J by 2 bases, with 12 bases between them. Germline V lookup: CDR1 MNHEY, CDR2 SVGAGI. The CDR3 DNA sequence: TGTGCCAGCAGTTACCGGGACACCAAAAACTATGGCTACACCTTC. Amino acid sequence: CASSYRDTKNYGYTF.

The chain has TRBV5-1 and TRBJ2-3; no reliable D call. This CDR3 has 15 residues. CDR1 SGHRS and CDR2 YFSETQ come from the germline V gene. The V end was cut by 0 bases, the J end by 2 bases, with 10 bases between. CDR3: CASSLGEGHTDTQYF. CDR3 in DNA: TGCGCCAGCAGCTTGGGCGAAGGGCACACAGATACGCAGTATTTT.

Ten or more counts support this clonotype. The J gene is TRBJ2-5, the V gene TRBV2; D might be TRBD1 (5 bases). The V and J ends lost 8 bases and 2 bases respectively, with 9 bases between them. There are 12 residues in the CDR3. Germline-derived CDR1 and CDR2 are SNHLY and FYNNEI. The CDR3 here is CASPRQQETQYF. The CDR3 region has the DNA TGTGCCAGCCCCCGACAGCAAGAGACCCAGTACTTC.

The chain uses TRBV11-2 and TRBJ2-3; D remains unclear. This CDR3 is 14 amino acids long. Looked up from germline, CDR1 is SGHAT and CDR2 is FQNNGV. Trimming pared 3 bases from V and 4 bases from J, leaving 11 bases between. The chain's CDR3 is CASSFTEVADTQYF. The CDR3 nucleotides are TGTGCCAGCAGCTTTACGGAAGTAGCAGATACGCAGTATTTT.

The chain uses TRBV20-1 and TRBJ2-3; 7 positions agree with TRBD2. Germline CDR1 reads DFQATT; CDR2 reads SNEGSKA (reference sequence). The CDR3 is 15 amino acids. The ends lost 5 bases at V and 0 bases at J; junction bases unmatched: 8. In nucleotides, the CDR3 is TGCAGTGCTGAAATAGCGGGTCATAGCACAGATACGCAGTATTTT. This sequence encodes CSAEIAGHSTDTQYF.

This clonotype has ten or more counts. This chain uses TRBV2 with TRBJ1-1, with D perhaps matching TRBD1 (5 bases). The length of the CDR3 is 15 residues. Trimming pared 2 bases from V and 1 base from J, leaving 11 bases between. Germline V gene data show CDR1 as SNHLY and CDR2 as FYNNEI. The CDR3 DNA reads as TGTGCCAGCAGTGAATTTTTCCAGGGGAACACTGAAGCTTTCTTT. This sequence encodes CASSEFFQGNTEAFF.

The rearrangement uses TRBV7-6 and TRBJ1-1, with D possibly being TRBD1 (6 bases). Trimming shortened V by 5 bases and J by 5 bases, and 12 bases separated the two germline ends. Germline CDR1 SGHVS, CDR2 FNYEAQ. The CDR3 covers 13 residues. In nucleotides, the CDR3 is TGTGCCAGCAGCAGACGTAGGGGGACTGAAGCTTTCTTT. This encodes CASSRRRGTEAFF.